The clone carrying this TCR beta chain appeared a single time. This specimen comes from a study of blood T cell repertoires in COVID-19. At the level of the study: Whether acute or convalescent, the COVID-19 samples came from the United States, Italy and Spain.

Under the authors' procedure: Quantification of nucleated cells was approximated via reference gene primer amplification. The method was immunoSEQ multiplex PCR; TCRdb's version includes in-frame clones alone and lacks a portion of them. The V and J calls and the clone size are those of that table, but D and trimming were determined from the DNA. The repertoire has some 90,000 clones, about 85% of them found once; the top ten carry about 4.1%. Trimming stripped 0 bases from V and 4 bases from J, with 16 bases between. The CDR3 extends over 18 amino acids. Germline CDR1 reads SGHTA; CDR2 reads FQGNSA.

Sequences were obtained from peripheral blood. This receptor was taken from a man in his 60s with acute or convalescent COVID-19. The chain couples TRBV7-2 to TRBJ2-6; TRBD1 might be the D (5 bases). CDR3 bases: TGTGCCAGCAGCTTAGCTTATGGCGCAGGGAACGGGGCCAACGTCCTGACTTTC. This translates into CASSLAYGAGNGANVLTF.